This paragraph covers one T cell receptor (beta chain) sequence. No antigen is known for it. Isolation yielded PBMCs, at least 7 million per sample, in every case. The data derive from a study of blood T cells in healthy people across ages. The ends lost 2 bases at V and 3 bases at J; junction bases unmatched: 10. The CDR3 totals 16 residues. Germline-derived CDR1 and CDR2 are ENHRY and SYGVKD. A sample-barcoded 5' primer and a J-beta primer mix were used in a second PCR of about 7 to 12 cycles. Every cDNA was tagged by a template-switch adaptor with 12 random nucleotides. Per sample, CDR3-containing paired-end reads numbered at least 2.5 million. From the 5' RACE reads, TCRdb called clonotypes with MiXCR, one entry per CDR3 protein. The table has about 1.4 million distinct CDR3 sequences, approximately 63% seen once. Overall study findings and caveats: Correlation between TCR beta diversity and naive T cell percentage was strong.

The material sequenced was blood. The chain employs TRBV10-3 and TRBJ2-7, with 7 bases aligning to TRBD1. The TCR sequence derives from a man aged 18 to 30 in good health. The CDR3 here is CAISETQTGPHYEQYF. CDR3 bases: TGTGCCATCAGTGAGACCCAGACAGGGCCCCACTACGAGCAGTACTTC.